Below are 5 T cell receptor beta chains sequenced from a single sample in a study of shared clonotypes between healthy human individuals. Clones were sequenced by immunoSEQ multiplex PCR, and TCRdb holds only the in-frame ones, with some missing. The data show roughly 1,600,000 clones, roughly 98.5% seen once. Sequencing used naive CD4+ T cells sorted from blood. The subset here: CD45RA+ positively selected. The receptors were gathered from a man younger than 40 in good health.

The chain recombines TRBV27 with TRBJ2-6; D tentatively fits TRBD1 or TRBD2 (5 bases each). Germline CDR1 MNHEY, CDR2 SMNVEV (reference sequence). Between the trimmed V and J ends, which lost 1 base and 4 bases, there was a span of 11 bases. The CDR3 contains 16 residues. CDR3 residues: CASSLWSGTGANVLTF. CDR3 DNA sequence: TGTGCCAGCAGTTTATGGTCGGGGACCGGGGCCAACGTCCTGACTTTC.

The CDR3 bases are TGCGCCAGCAGCCAAGTCGTCGCGGGAGACACCGGGGAGCTGTTTTTT. This codes for CASSQVVAGDTGELFF. The V call is TRBV4-1, the J call TRBJ2-2; 7 nucleotides agree with TRBD2. Germline assignment: CDR1 MGHRA and CDR2 YSYEKL. Unmatched junction bases numbered 5, after V lost 1 base and J lost 3 bases. The length of the CDR3 is 16 residues.

The gene calls are TRBV4-3 and TRBJ2-1; 7 nucleotides align to TRBD2. The CDR3 runs to 17 residues. Germline V gene sequence: CDR1 LGHNA, CDR2 YSLEER. V shed 3 bases and J 2 bases; nucleotides not matched to a gene: 10. CDR3 in DNA: TGCGCCAGCAGCCACCCCATATGGGGGACTACCTACAATGAGCAGTTCTTC. This codes for CASSHPIWGTTYNEQFF.

The V call is TRBV2, the J call TRBJ2-7, with 15 nucleotides matching TRBD2. CDR1 SNHLY and CDR2 FYNNEI come from the germline V gene. J was trimmed by 4 bases and V by 4 bases; bases with no gene match: 2. This CDR3 contains 15 residues. CDR3 bases: TGTGCCAGCAGTGCTGGGACTAGCGGGAGGTACGAGCAGTACTTC. It yields the protein CASSAGTSGRYEQYF.

The chain uses TRBV19 and TRBJ1-5; D gene unclear. The CDR3 spans 13 residues. V gave up 3 bases and J gave up 3 bases, with 6 bases separating them. Germline V gives CDR1 LNHDA, CDR2 SQIVND (reference sequence). Here the CDR3 DNA reads TGTGCCAGTAGTATTGTTACCAATCAGCCCCAGCATTTT. Amino acids: CASSIVTNQPQHF.